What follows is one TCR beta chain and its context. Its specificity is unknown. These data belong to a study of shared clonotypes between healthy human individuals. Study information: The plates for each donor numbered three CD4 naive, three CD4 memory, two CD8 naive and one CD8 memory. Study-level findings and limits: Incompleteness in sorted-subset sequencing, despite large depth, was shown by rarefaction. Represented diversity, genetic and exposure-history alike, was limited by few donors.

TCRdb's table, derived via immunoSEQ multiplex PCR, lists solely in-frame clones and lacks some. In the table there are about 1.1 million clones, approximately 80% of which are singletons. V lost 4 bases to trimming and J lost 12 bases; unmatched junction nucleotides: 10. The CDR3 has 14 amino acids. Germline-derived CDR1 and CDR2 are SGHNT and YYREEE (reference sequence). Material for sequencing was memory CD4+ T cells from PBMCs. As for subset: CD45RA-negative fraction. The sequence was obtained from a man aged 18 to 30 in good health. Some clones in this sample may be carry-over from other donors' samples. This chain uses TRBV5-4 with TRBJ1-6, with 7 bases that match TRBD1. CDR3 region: CASSHGTAEEPLHF. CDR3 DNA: TGTGCCAGCAGCCACGGGACAGCCGAAGAACCCCTCCACTTT.